This T cell receptor beta chain derives from a study of T cells in Graves' hyperthyroidism and ophthalmopathy. Regions amplified from RNA transcripts were the TCR beta CDR3 regions. Primed by the HTBI set, a first-round RT-PCR was run on the TCR CDR3. TCRdb ran MiXCR on the multiplex PCR reads and lists one entry per CDR3 protein. The data contain a few hundred thousand distinct CDR3 sequences, roughly a fifth of them singletons. An approximately 10 ml volume of fresh peripheral blood provided the PBMCs. Findings and limits, study-wide: Among thyroid clonotypes expanded above 0.001, most also appeared in blood.

This clonotype was detected many times. Its antigen remains unknown. At one of its ends the junction is not consistent with the germline gene, which may arise from a read error. Germline assignment: CDR1 SGHTA and CDR2 FQGNSA. The CDR3 is 15 residues long. This TCR was recovered from a man aged 50-59 years with Graves' ophthalmopathy. The rearrangement joins TRBV7-2 to TRBJ2-1; the match to TRBD2 covers 11 bases. Sequenced material: blood. The CDR3 sequence: CASSPSGLAVNGQFF. The CDR3 DNA sequence: TGTGCCAGCAGCCCGTCGGGACTAGCGGTGAATGGGCAGTTCTTC.